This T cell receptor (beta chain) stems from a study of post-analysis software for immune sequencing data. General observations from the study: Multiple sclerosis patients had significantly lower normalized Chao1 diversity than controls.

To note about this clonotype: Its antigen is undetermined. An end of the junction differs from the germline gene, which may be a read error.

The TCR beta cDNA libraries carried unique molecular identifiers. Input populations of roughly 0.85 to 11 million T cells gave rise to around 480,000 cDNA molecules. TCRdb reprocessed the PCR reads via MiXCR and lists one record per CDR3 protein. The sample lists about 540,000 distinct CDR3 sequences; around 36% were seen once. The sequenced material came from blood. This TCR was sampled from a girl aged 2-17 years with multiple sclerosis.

The CDR3 loop reads CASSLEAGSTGTQYF. The CDR3 nucleotides are TGCGCCAGCAGCTTGGAGGCAGGGAGCACAGGTACGCAGTATTTT. The chain has TRBV5-1 and TRBJ2-3; D possibly matches TRBD1 or TRBD2 (5 bases each). There are 15 residues in the CDR3. The germline CDR1 and CDR2 sequences are SGHRS and YFSETQ.